This T cell receptor beta chain was captured in a study of T cells in localized non-small cell lung cancer. Germline CDR1 is MDHEN and CDR2 is SYDVKM. The CDR3 has 14 residues. Trimming took off 6 bases at V and 1 base at J, with 13 bases between the two ends. Some clones are missing from TCRdb's copy, which holds only in-frame ones; the method was immunoSEQ multiplex PCR. The sample contains 50,000 to 75,000 clones, just over 90% of which appear only once. The study, taken as a whole, reports: Appearance in adjacent lung was seen for a median around 55 of the top 100 tumor clones.

Note on this clone: Its antigen is still unknown.

Sequenced here: peripheral blood, sampled before any cancer treatment. The chain recombines TRBV28 with TRBJ2-7, with D unresolved. The source is a man aged 40 to 69 with stage I lung adenocarcinoma. Here the CDR3 reads CASSQPGLSYEQYF. The CDR3 region has the DNA TGTGCCAGCAGCCAGCCGGGCCTTTCCTACGAGCAGTACTTC. Complete variable domain (other parts from reference TRBV28 and TRBJ2-7): DVKVTQSSRYLVKRTGEKVFLECVQDMDHENMFWYRQDPGLGLRLIYFSYDVKMKEKGDIPEGYSVSREKKERFSLILESASTNQTSMYLCASSQPGLSYEQYFGPGTRLTVT.